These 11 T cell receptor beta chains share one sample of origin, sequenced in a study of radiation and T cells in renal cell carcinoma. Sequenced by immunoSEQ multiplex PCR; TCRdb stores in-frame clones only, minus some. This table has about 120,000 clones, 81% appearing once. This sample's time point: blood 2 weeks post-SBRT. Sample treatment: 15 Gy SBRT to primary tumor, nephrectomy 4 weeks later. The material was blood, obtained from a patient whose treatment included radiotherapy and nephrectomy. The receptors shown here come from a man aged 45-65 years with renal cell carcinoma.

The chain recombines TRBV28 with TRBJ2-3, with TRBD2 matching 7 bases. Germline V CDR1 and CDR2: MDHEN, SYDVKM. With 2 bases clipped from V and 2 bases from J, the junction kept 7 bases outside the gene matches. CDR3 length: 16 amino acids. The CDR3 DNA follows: TGTGCCAGCAGTTTAAGCGGGGCAGTGATCACAGATACGCAGTATTTT. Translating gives CASSLSGAVITDTQYF.

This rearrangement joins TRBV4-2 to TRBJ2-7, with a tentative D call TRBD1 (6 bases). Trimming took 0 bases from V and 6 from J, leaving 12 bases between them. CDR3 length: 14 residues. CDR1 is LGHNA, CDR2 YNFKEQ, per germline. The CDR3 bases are TGTGCCAGCAGCCAAGACAACAGGGCCCCCGAGCAGTACTTC. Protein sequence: CASSQDNRAPEQYF.

The CDR3 sequence: CASQMTGELFF. CDR3 nucleotides: TGCGCCAGCCAAATGACCGGGGAGCTGTTTTTT. This sequence joins TRBV5-1 and TRBJ2-2; no definite D call. Trimming took 7 bases from V and 5 from J, leaving 6 bases between them. The V gene's germline CDR1 is SGHRS and CDR2 YFSETQ. The CDR3 has 11 residues.

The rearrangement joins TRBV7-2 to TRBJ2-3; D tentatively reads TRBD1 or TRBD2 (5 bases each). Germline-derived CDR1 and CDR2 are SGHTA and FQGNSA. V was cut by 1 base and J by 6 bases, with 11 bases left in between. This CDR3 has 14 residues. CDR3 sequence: CASSLVVWGDTQYF. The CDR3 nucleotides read TGTGCCAGCAGCTTAGTAGTGTGGGGGGATACGCAGTATTTT.

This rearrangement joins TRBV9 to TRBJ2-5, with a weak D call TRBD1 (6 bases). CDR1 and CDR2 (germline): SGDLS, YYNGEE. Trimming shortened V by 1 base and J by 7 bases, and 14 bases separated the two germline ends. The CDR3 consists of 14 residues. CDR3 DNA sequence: TGTGCCAGCAGCGTAACTCTGGGGGCCGGGACCCAGTACTTC. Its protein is CASSVTLGAGTQYF.

CDR3 in amino acids: CASRTGPEHNEQYF. The CDR3 DNA sequence: TGTGCCAGCAGGACGGGCCCCGAGCACAACGAGCAGTACTTC. The genes are TRBV6-5 and TRBJ2-7; D not certain. Trimming took off 6 bases at V and 5 bases at J, with 17 bases between the two ends. The CDR3 is 14 residues long. CDR1 is MNHEY and CDR2 is SVGAGI in the germline V gene.

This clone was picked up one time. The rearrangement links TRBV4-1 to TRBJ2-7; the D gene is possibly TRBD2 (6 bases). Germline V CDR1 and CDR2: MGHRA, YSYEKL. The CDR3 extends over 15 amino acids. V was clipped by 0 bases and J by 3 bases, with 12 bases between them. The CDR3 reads CASSQERGGFYEQYF. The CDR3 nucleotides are TGCGCCAGCAGCCAAGAACGTGGGGGGTTCTACGAGCAGTACTTC.

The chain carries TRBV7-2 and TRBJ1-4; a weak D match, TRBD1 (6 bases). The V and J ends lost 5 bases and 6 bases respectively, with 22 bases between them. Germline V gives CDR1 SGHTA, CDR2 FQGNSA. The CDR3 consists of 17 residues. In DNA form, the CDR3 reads TGTGCCAGCAGCCCGGGGCTGGGGGGCGACGTGCATGAAAAACTGTTTTTT. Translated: CASSPGLGGDVHEKLFF.

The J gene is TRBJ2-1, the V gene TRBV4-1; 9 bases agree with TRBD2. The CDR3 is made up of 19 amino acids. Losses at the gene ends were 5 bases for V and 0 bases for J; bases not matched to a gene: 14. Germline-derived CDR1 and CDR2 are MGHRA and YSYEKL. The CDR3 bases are TGCGCCAGCAGCACGCGTCCCGGGACTAGCTTTTACTCCTACAATGAGCAGTTCTTC. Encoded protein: CASSTRPGTSFYSYNEQFF.

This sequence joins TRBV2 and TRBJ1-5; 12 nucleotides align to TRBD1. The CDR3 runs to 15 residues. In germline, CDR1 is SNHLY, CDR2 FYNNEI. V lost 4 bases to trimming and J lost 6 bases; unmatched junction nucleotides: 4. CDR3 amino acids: CASSVGQGASQPQHF. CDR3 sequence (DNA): TGTGCCAGCAGTGTGGGACAGGGGGCAAGTCAGCCCCAGCATTTT.

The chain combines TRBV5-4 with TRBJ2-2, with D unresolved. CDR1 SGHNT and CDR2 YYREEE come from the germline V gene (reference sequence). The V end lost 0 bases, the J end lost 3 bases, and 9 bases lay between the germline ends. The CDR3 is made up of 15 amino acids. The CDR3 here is CASSLGGRDTGELFF. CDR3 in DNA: TGTGCCAGCAGCTTGGGAGGACGTGACACCGGGGAGCTGTTTTTT.